This TCR beta chain derives from a study of T cell repertoires in cytomegalovirus infection. Overall study: Indicated by public TCR beta signatures were CMV infection and matching HLA type.

Germline assignment: CDR1 SQVTM and CDR2 ANQGSEA. V was shortened by 2 bases and J by 2 bases, with 12 bases between the two germline ends. The CDR3 has 14 residues. Worth noting for this clonotype: As yet, its antigen is unknown.

Findings and caveats of the study: Cumulative public TCR beta family frequency identified CMV carriers with the relevant HLA. Clonotype analysis showed dominance of the ex vivo response by HLA-C-restricted CMV-specific TCR beta clonotypes.

MiXCR, run by TCRdb on the reads, gives a single entry per CDR3 protein. Here the sample spans some 300,000 distinct CDR3 sequences, about 9.1% being singletons. The receptor comes from a human donor in good health (CMV status not recorded). Some clones in this sample may be carry-over from other donors' samples. V usage is TRBV29-1 and J usage is TRBJ2-5; D is ambiguous. Sample: PBMCs. CDR3 nucleotide sequence: TGCAGCGTTGAAATCCGAGACGCGCAAGAGACCCAGTACTTC. This encodes CSVEIRDAQETQYF.